Below, 21 T cell receptor beta chains from the same sample are listed, as sequenced in a study of CD8 T cells in ankylosing spondylitis. Using its own MiXCR run on the 5' RACE reads, TCRdb lists one record per CDR3 protein. The table includes 200,000 to 250,000 distinct CDR3 sequences, roughly 10% detected once. The sequenced material came from blood, either unsorted or a sorted T cell fraction (not recorded which). These receptors were obtained from a male donor with ankylosing spondylitis or in good health (not recorded which).

This clonotype was seen ten or more times. The rearrangement joins TRBV20-1 to TRBJ2-5; the D gene is possibly TRBD1 (6 bases). Germline assignment: CDR1 DFQATT and CDR2 SNEGSKA (reference sequence). The V and J ends lost 4 bases and 5 bases respectively, with 14 bases between them. This CDR3 spans 13 amino acids. CDR3 region: CSANPRGWETQYF. CDR3 coding DNA: TGCAGTGCTAATCCCAGGGGATGGGAGACCCAGTACTTC.

This clonotype showed up many times. The chain carries TRBV6-4 and TRBJ2-2, with a tentative D call TRBD2 (6 bases). The germline V gene encodes CDR1 MRHNA and CDR2 SNTAGT. Trimming shortened V by 5 bases and J by 3 bases, and 7 bases separated the two germline ends. The CDR3 is 13 residues long. The CDR3 DNA follows: TGTGCCAGCAGTCCGGGGGACACCGGGGAGCTGTTTTTT. It specifies CASSPGDTGELFF.

CDR3 sequence reads: CASSPLRAQETQYF. CDR3 nucleotides: TGTGCCAGCAGCCCTCTTCGAGCCCAAGAGACCCAGTACTTC. V gene TRBV7-9 combines with J gene TRBJ2-5; D unclear. V was shortened by 5 bases and J by 1 base, with 11 bases between the two germline ends. This CDR3 comprises 14 residues. The germline gives CDR1 SEHNR, CDR2 FQNEAQ (reference sequence).

This clonotype has at least ten counts. This chain connects TRBV5-1 to TRBJ1-6; D is ambiguous. Looked up from germline, CDR1 is SGHRS and CDR2 is YFSETQ. The CDR3 is 13 residues long. Trimming stripped 0 bases from V and 9 bases from J, with 7 bases between. The CDR3 here is CASSLGESSPLHF. Here the CDR3 DNA reads TGCGCCAGCAGCTTGGGGGAAAGTTCACCCCTCCACTTT.

The genes are TRBV20-1 and TRBJ1-1; D is unclear. Germline V lookup: CDR1 DFQATT, CDR2 SNEGSKA (reference sequence). The V end was cut by 0 bases, the J end by 0 bases, with 11 bases between. The CDR3 consists of 15 residues. This chain's CDR3 is CSARDYGQMNTEAFF. The DNA of the CDR3 is TGCAGTGCTAGAGATTATGGGCAAATGAACACTGAAGCTTTCTTT.

This clonotype was seen at least ten times. V and J are TRBV10-3 and TRBJ1-5; 7 nucleotides match TRBD1. From germline, CDR1 is ENHRY and CDR2 SYGVKD. Unmatched junction bases numbered 15, after V lost 6 bases and J lost 10 bases. There are 15 residues in the CDR3. The CDR3 region has the DNA TGTGCCATCAGCGATCAGGGGGAAGGAATCAGCCCCCAGCATTTT. This codes for CAISDQGEGISPQHF.

The table lists this clonotype with many counts. This chain joins TRBV3-1 and TRBJ1-2; D is possibly TRBD1 (5 bases). Trimming cost V 4 bases and J 6 bases, with 21 bases left between them. This CDR3 comprises 16 residues. Germline V CDR1 and CDR2: LGHDT, YNNKEL (reference sequence). CDR3 sequence reads: CASSLGGRGLADGYTF. Written as DNA, the CDR3 is TGTGCCAGCAGCCTCGGAGGGCGGGGCCTCGCTGATGGCTACACCTTC.

This clonotype was detected ten times or more. The chain couples TRBV20-1 to TRBJ2-7; possibly TRBD1 or TRBD2 for D (5 bases each). V shed 6 bases and J shed 6 bases, with 21 bases lying between them. Germline assignment: CDR1 DFQATT and CDR2 SNEGSKA (reference sequence). This CDR3 has 14 residues. The CDR3 is CSAPMRGRGGEQYF. In nucleotides, the CDR3 is TGCAGTGCCCCTATGAGGGGAAGAGGAGGCGAGCAGTACTTC.

The rearrangement joins TRBV11-1 to TRBJ2-1; TRBD2 aligns across 14 bases. The trim removed 4 bases at V and 4 bases at J, leaving 6 bases unmatched. Germline V gene data show CDR1 as SGHAT and CDR2 as FQDESV (reference sequence). This CDR3 comprises 17 residues. The CDR3 loop reads CASSSPGLAGEYNEQFF. In DNA form, the CDR3 reads TGTGCCAGCAGCTCGCCGGGACTAGCGGGGGAATACAATGAGCAGTTCTTC.

CDR3 sequence reads: CASSLGLAGGHEQYF. The DNA of the CDR3 is TGTGCCAGCAGCTTGGGACTAGCGGGAGGTCACGAGCAGTACTTC. V gene TRBV5-6 combines with J gene TRBJ2-7, with 13 bases aligning to TRBD2. The CDR3 runs 15 residues. The germline CDR1 and CDR2 sequences are SGHDT and YYEEEE. J was trimmed by 5 bases and V by 0 bases; bases with no gene match: 2. Combining the CDR3 with reference TRBV5-6 and TRBJ2-7 gives the whole variable domain DAGVTQSPTHLIKTRGQQVTLRCSPKSGHDTVSWYQQALGQGPQFIFQYYEEEERQRGNFPDRFSGHQFPNYSSELNVNALLLGDSALYLCASSLGLAGGHEQYFGPGTRLTVT.

J is TRBJ2-3 and V is TRBV12-3 or TRBV12-4; D call uncertain. Trimming left V 6 bases short and J 2 bases short, with 12 bases between. This CDR3 is built from 14 residues. The DNA of the CDR3 is TGTGCCAGCAGGTCAGGATCACACACAGATACGCAGTATTTT. It codes for CASRSGSHTDTQYF.

This sequence joins TRBV20-1 and TRBJ1-6, with 7 bases that match TRBD1. V lost 3 bases and J lost 7; bases outside the gene matches: 12. From germline, CDR1 is DFQATT and CDR2 SNEGSKA (reference sequence). This CDR3 has 16 amino acids. The CDR3 DNA is TGCAGTGCTAGTCCCGAGAGGGGGCCGGGGAATTCACCCCTCCACTTT. It specifies CSASPERGPGNSPLHF.

This clonotype was counted at least ten times. This rearrangement joins TRBV6-5 to TRBJ2-1; 9 nucleotides match TRBD1. Germline V gene lookup returns CDR1 MNHEY and CDR2 SVGAGI. This CDR3 is built from 16 residues. V shed 0 bases and J 2 bases; nucleotides not matched to a gene: 2. CDR3 sequence (DNA): TGTGCCAGCAGTTACTCAAGACAGGGGGCCTACAATGAGCAGTTCTTC. Translation: CASSYSRQGAYNEQFF.

This clonotype was observed at least ten times. The rearrangement uses TRBV5-1 and TRBJ2-7, with TRBD1 matching 7 bases. The germline CDR1 and CDR2 sequences are SGHRS and YFSETQ. The CDR3 runs 14 residues. Losses at the gene ends were 4 bases for V and 3 bases for J; bases not matched to a gene: 7. CDR3 DNA sequence: TGCGCCAGCAGCACAGGGGTGGGGGACTACGAGCAGTACTTC. Amino acids: CASSTGVGDYEQYF.

Within the sample, this clonotype is medium-sized. This rearrangement joins TRBV4-1 to TRBJ2-2; 10 bases map to TRBD2. V was pared by 4 bases and J by 4 bases, with 0 bases of the junction left unmatched. The CDR3 contains 14 residues. Germline values: CDR1 MGHRA, CDR2 YSYEKL. Written as DNA, the CDR3 is TGCGCCAGCAGCCTAGCGGGGGGCACCGGGGAGCTGTTTTTT. Its translation: CASSLAGGTGELFF.

This chain connects TRBV2 to TRBJ2-4; maybe TRBD1 (6 bases). Germline CDR1 is SNHLY and CDR2 is FYNNEI. V shed 8 bases and J shed 0 bases, with 14 bases lying between them. The length of the CDR3 is 15 residues. CDR3 region: CASSMGQLAKNIQYF. The CDR3 DNA reads TGTGCCAGCTCCATGGGACAACTAGCCAAAAACATTCAGTACTTC. The whole variable domain, remainder taken from reference TRBV2 and TRBJ2-4, is EPEVTQTPSHQVTQMGQEVILRCVPISNHLYFYWYRQILGQKVEFLVSFYNNEISEKSEIFDDQFSVERPDGSNFTLKIRSTKLEDSAMYFCASSMGQLAKNIQYFGAGTRLSVL.

In this sample, this clonotype turned up many times. This chain connects TRBV28 to TRBJ2-1; TRBD2 aligns across 7 bases. The J segment lost 0 bases and the V segment lost 4 bases, leaving 3 bases of the junction unmatched. Germline CDR1 reads MDHEN; CDR2 reads SYDVKM. This CDR3 is 15 amino acids long. The CDR3 here is CASSSAGSSYNEQFF. The CDR3 nucleotides read TGTGCCAGCAGTTCAGCGGGATCCTCCTACAATGAGCAGTTCTTC.

This clonotype was found many times. The genes are TRBV12-3 or TRBV12-4 and TRBJ1-1; D may be TRBD1 (6 bases). V lost 6 bases and J 3 bases, leaving 11 bases between the germline ends. The CDR3 sequence is 13 residues long. CDR3 in amino acids: CASRLDSHTEAFF. CDR3 in DNA: TGTGCCAGCAGACTGGACAGCCACACTGAAGCTTTCTTT.

In this sample, this clonotype turned up many times. The chain carries TRBV15 and TRBJ2-7; a possible D gene is TRBD2 (6 bases). Germline CDR1 reads LNHNV; CDR2 reads YYDKDF (reference sequence). Trimming removed 1 base from V and 4 bases from J, with 11 bases in between. This CDR3 is built from 14 residues. The CDR3 DNA follows: TGTGCCACCAGCAGAGGCGGGGTCGCTTACGAGCAGTACTTC. This codes for CATSRGGVAYEQYF.

This clonotype was seen many times. The gene calls are TRBV12-3 or TRBV12-4 and TRBJ2-7, with D hard to call. Trimming removed 5 bases at V and 3 bases at J, with 14 bases between. The CDR3 is 14 residues long. As DNA, the CDR3 is TGTGCCAGCAGTCTAGTCCATCATTACTACGAGCAGTACTTC. It yields the protein CASSLVHHYYEQYF.

The chain employs TRBV10-3 and TRBJ2-2; TRBD1 is a possible D gene (6 bases). The V and J ends lost 2 bases and 3 bases respectively, with 16 bases between them. Germline CDR1 is ENHRY and CDR2 is SYGVKD. CDR3 size: 17 residues. The CDR3 loop is CAISETGQREYTGELFF. The CDR3 DNA is TGTGCCATCAGTGAGACAGGGCAAAGGGAGTACACCGGGGAGCTGTTTTTT.